These 17 T cell receptor beta chains were all obtained from the same sample, sequenced in a study of T cells in Graves' hyperthyroidism and ophthalmopathy. TCR beta CDR3 regions were amplified from RNA. The TCR CDR3 was amplified in a first-round RT-PCR using the HTBI primer set. TCRdb reprocessed the multiplex PCR reads via MiXCR and lists one record per CDR3 protein. The profile covers about 380,000 distinct CDR3 sequences, with roughly 20% appearing a single time and about 38% taken by the ten largest. The sequencing sample was made of blood. The receptors were sampled from a man younger than 30 with Graves' ophthalmopathy.

V and J are TRBV10-2 and TRBJ1-1; 7 bases map to TRBD1. The J segment lost 11 bases and the V segment lost 5 bases, leaving 5 bases of the junction unmatched. The CDR3 is 11 amino acids. Germline loops: CDR1 WSHSY, CDR2 SAAADI. CDR3 sequence (DNA): TGCGCCAGCAGTCTTCAGGGGGGTGCTTTCTTT. Encoded protein: CASSLQGGAFF.

This clonotype was picked up many times. V is TRBV6-2 or TRBV6-3 and J is TRBJ2-7, with 8 positions matching TRBD1. This CDR3 region has 15 residues. V shed 5 bases and J 2 bases; nucleotides not matched to a gene: 8. From germline, CDR1 is MNHEY and CDR2 SVGEGT. DNA of the CDR3: TGTGCCAGCAGTCAGATCCGGACAGGGCCCTACGAGCAGTACTTC. Encoded protein: CASSQIRTGPYEQYF.

The gene calls are TRBV19 and TRBJ1-1, with D perhaps matching TRBD1 (6 bases). The CDR3 has 15 amino acids. Germline loops: CDR1 LNHDA, CDR2 SQIVND (reference sequence). V shed 5 bases and J shed 2 bases, with 15 bases lying between them. The CDR3 DNA is TGTGCCAGTAGTCCCCACCAGGGGCGCAACACTGAAGCTTTCTTT. This encodes CASSPHQGRNTEAFF.

This clonotype was observed many times. The J gene is TRBJ2-7, the V gene TRBV6-1; 7 nucleotides line up with TRBD1. CDR3 length: 12 amino acids. CDR1 is MNHNS, CDR2 SASEGT, per germline. J lost 3 bases, V lost 9 bases, and 5 bases had no gene match. CDR3 in DNA: TGTGCCAGTTGGGACAGTTACTACGAGCAGTACTTC. Residues: CASWDSYYEQYF.

This chain links TRBV11-3 with TRBJ2-2; D gene unclear. Trimming removed 1 base at V and 3 bases at J, with 6 bases between. CDR1 SGHNT and CDR2 YENEEA come from the germline V gene. This CDR3 is built from 14 residues. The CDR3 is CASSLGMDTGELFF. Here the CDR3 DNA reads TGTGCCAGCAGCTTAGGGATGGACACCGGGGAGCTGTTTTTT. Using reference TRBV11-3 and TRBJ2-2 for the parts outside the CDR3, the full variable domain is EAGVVQSPRYKIIEKKQPVAFWCNPISGHNTLYWYLQNLGQGPELLIRYENEEAVDDSQLPKDRFSAERLKGVDSTLKIQPAELGDSAVYLCASSLGMDTGELFFGEGSRLTVL.

This clonotype was found a few times. This rearrangement joins TRBV20-1 to TRBJ1-2, with 7 bases matching TRBD1. This CDR3 region has 16 residues. Germline-derived CDR1 and CDR2 are DFQATT and SNEGSKA (reference sequence). CDR3 amino acids: CSTFTPGRGASYGYTF. The CDR3 DNA reads as TGCAGCACCTTTACTCCGGGCAGGGGGGCGAGCTATGGCTACACCTTC.

This chain connects TRBV7-2 to TRBJ2-2; 10 bases are a match to TRBD1. V gave up 5 bases and J gave up 7 bases; unmatched junction bases: 13. The CDR3 is made up of 17 amino acids. Germline lookup yields CDR1 SGHTA and CDR2 FQGNSA. In DNA form, the CDR3 reads TGTGCCAGCAGCCCCCGGGACAGGGGCTTTGTTGGCGGGGAGCTGTTTTTT. As protein: CASSPRDRGFVGGELFF.

This clonotype was counted only a few times. This chain links TRBV3-1 with TRBJ1-2; TRBD1 is a possible D gene (6 bases). This CDR3 contains 13 residues. CDR1 is LGHDT and CDR2 is YNNKEL in the germline V gene (reference sequence). Trimming removed 3 bases at V and 6 bases at J, with 11 bases between. The chain's CDR3 is CASSHGGSHGYTF. The CDR3, as DNA: TGTGCCAGCAGCCACGGGGGCTCACATGGCTACACCTTC.

The J gene is TRBJ2-3, the V gene TRBV7-2; 11 nucleotides line up with TRBD2. The CDR3 has 18 amino acids. Germline CDR1 and CDR2: SGHTA and FQGNSA. Germline trimming cut 0 bases from V and 4 bases from J; bases unmatched to any gene: 9. CDR3 DNA: TGTGCCAGCAGCTTAGCCCCCACCCGACTAGCGGGGCCAGATACGCAGTATTTT. Translating it yields CASSLAPTRLAGPDTQYF.

This clonotype occurred many times. The V and J genes are TRBV5-1 and TRBJ2-1; D ambiguous. The CDR3 length is 12 residues. Germline V gene lookup returns CDR1 SGHRS and CDR2 YFSETQ. V lost 0 bases, J lost 8 bases, and 6 bases lay in between. The chain's CDR3 is CASSLDTDEQFF. In DNA, the CDR3 is TGCGCCAGCAGCTTGGATACGGATGAGCAGTTCTTC.

A few counts support this clonotype. The chain couples TRBV15 to TRBJ1-4; the match to TRBD1 covers 7 bases. There are 15 residues in the CDR3. Trimming took 3 bases from V and 8 from J; bases not matched to a gene: 9. Germline V gene data show CDR1 as LNHNV and CDR2 as YYDKDF (reference sequence). CDR3 nucleotide sequence: TGTGCCACCAGCAGGGCGAGACAGGGACCCGAAAAACTGTTTTTT. Translated: CATSRARQGPEKLFF.

The chain recombines TRBV29-1 with TRBJ2-1; the match to TRBD2 covers 11 bases. Per the germline V gene, CDR1 is SQVTM and CDR2 is ANQGSEA. There are 11 residues in the CDR3. V shed 7 bases, J shed 10 bases, and the junction held 3 bases outside the gene matches. CDR3 DNA: TGCAGCGCCCCTAGCGGGGGGGAGCAGTTCTTC. Amino acid sequence: CSAPSGGEQFF.

This clonotype was seen ten or more times. The rearrangement uses TRBV2 and TRBJ1-1, with D unresolved. The CDR3 totals 13 residues. Germline CDR1 reads SNHLY; CDR2 reads FYNNEI. Trimming shortened V by 10 bases and J by 6 bases, and 18 bases separated the two germline ends. As DNA, the CDR3 is TGTGCCACCCGGACCCCCCGTTTCGCTGAAGCTTTCTTT. Its protein product is CATRTPRFAEAFF. The full variable domain, completed using reference TRBV2 and TRBJ1-1, is EPEVTQTPSHQVTQMGQEVILRCVPISNHLYFYWYRQILGQKVEFLVSFYNNEISEKSEIFDDQFSVERPDGSNFTLKIRSTKLEDSAMYFCATRTPRFAEAFFGQGTRLTVV.

The chain has TRBV6-1 and TRBJ1-2; no reliable D call. The CDR3 sequence is 14 residues long. Germline lookup yields CDR1 MNHNS and CDR2 SASEGT. Trimming left V 3 bases short and J 6 bases short, with 14 bases between. CDR3 DNA sequence: TGTGCCAGCAGTGAGAGTTCGGGCTGGGATGGCTACACCTTC. As protein: CASSESSGWDGYTF.

The chain recombines TRBV9 with TRBJ1-1; D might be TRBD1 (5 bases). CDR3 length: 14 residues. Germline values: CDR1 SGDLS, CDR2 YYNGEE. The V and J ends lost 0 bases and 4 bases respectively, with 10 bases between them. The CDR3 loop reads CASSVEGTATEAFF. CDR3 nucleotides: TGTGCCAGCAGCGTAGAAGGGACGGCCACTGAAGCTTTCTTT. Full variable domain (missing parts from reference TRBV9 and TRBJ1-1): DSGVTQTPKHLITATGQRVTLRCSPRSGDLSVYWYQQSLDQGLQFLIQYYNGEERAKGNILERFSAQQFPDLHSELNLSSLELGDSALYFCASSVEGTATEAFFGQGTRLTVV.

The chain employs TRBV7-9 and TRBJ2-7, with D unresolved. CDR1 is SEHNR and CDR2 is FQNEAQ in the germline V gene (reference sequence). This CDR3 spans 15 amino acids. V was trimmed by 5 bases and J by 0 bases, leaving 14 bases between them. As DNA, the CDR3 is TGTGCCAGCAGCCTACCCCGCTCAGGCTCCTACGAGCAGTACTTC. As protein: CASSLPRSGSYEQYF.

In this sample, this clonotype turned up many times. This chain links TRBV3-1 with TRBJ2-7; the match to TRBD2 covers 11 bases. Germline loops: CDR1 LGHDT, CDR2 YNNKEL (reference sequence). V lost 1 base to trimming and J lost 5 bases; unmatched junction nucleotides: 1. The CDR3 runs to 14 residues. The CDR3 is CASSQGLAGNEQYF. As DNA, the CDR3 is TGTGCCAGCAGCCAAGGACTAGCGGGGAACGAGCAGTACTTC.